This T cell receptor (beta chain) was documented in a study of beta chain features in type 1 diabetes. The V gene end was trimmed by 2 bases and the J gene end by 4 bases; junction bases not matched to a gene: 6. Germline values: CDR1 SGHTA, CDR2 FQGNSA. The CDR3 has 15 amino acids. cDNA synthesis used the whole RNA isolate, giving expressed TCRB sequences. Measured with immunoSEQ multiplex PCR; TCRdb has only the in-frame clones, and not every one. The sample records fewer than 500,000 clones, 11% to 15% being singletons. Cells sorted by CD45RO/CCR7/CD25/CD127/CD95/CD27 comprised CD4+ naive, central memory, regulatory and stem cell-like memory cells. In its sample, this clone was seen many times.

This TCR derives from a man aged 25 to 40 in good health. The sample consisted of naive CD4+ T cells from blood. V gene TRBV7-2 combines with J gene TRBJ2-3; TRBD2 matches at 7 bases. CDR3 protein: CASSLQREGPDTQYF. CDR3 nucleotides: TGTGCCAGCAGCTTACAGCGGGAAGGGCCAGATACGCAGTATTTT.